Given below is one T cell receptor (beta chain) in context. Its matching antigen is unknown. Time point given: newly diagnosed GD, antithyroid drugs for less than 3 months. From RNA extracted from PBMCs, the TCR library was made. The sample is drawn from a study of regulatory T cells in long-lasting Graves disease. The CDR3 has 13 amino acids. The V segment lost 4 bases and the J segment 6 bases; nucleotides outside the gene matches: 1. CDR1 and CDR2 (germline): LGHDT, YNNKEL (reference sequence). Whole-study findings and limits: Persistent disease was characterized by preferential usage of TRBV28, TRBJ1-2 and TRBJ2-5. The study examined only peripheral blood, not thyroid tissue.

Assembly of TCR beta libraries relied on iRepertoire HTBI primers together with Arm-PCR of CDR3 regions. TCRdb reprocessed the multiplex PCR reads with MiXCR, giving one entry per CDR3 protein. The sample consists of about 560,000 distinct CDR3 sequences, about 16% of them appearing once. The same sample was also studied in work on T cells in Graves' hyperthyroidism and ophthalmopathy. That report notes: The HTBI primer set served for first-round RT-PCR of the TCR CDR3. Most thyroid clonotypes expanded above 0.001 were also detected in blood.

The V gene is TRBV3-1, the J gene TRBJ2-1, with 9 bases lining up with TRBD2. The TCR originated in a man younger than 35 with Graves disease. The sequenced sample was peripheral blood mononuclear cells (PBMCs), obtained at new diagnosis, from a patient treated with antithyroid drugs. The CDR3 DNA follows: TGTGCCAGCAGCCCTAGCGGGGCCAATGAGCAGTTCTTC. Amino acid sequence: CASSPSGANEQFF.